A single sample is the source of the 28 T cell receptor beta chains below, sequenced in a study of cytomegalovirus exposure and HLA in healthy donors. PCR used 60 Vbeta primers and 13 Jbeta primers. The data were produced by immunoSEQ multiplex PCR, yet TCRdb's version contains in-frame clones alone and is incomplete. This table has over 75,000 clones, approximately 84% appearing once. The sequencing sample was made of PBMCs. The receptors originated from a woman in her 50s in good health and CMV-seronegative.

This clone was seen only once. This chain joins TRBV19 and TRBJ2-7; 9 bases are a match to TRBD2. Germline V gives CDR1 LNHDA, CDR2 SQIVND (reference sequence). This CDR3 comprises 17 residues. The junction had 17 bases not matched to a gene; V was cut back by 5 bases and J by 6 bases. Written as DNA, the CDR3 is TGTGCCAGTAGTGCGTCGTCTGGACTAGCGTCTCTCGGCGAGCAGTACTTC. This sequence encodes CASSASSGLASLGEQYF.

This chain uses TRBV28 with TRBJ2-1; D perhaps matches TRBD2 (5 bases). V was shortened by 2 bases and J by 1 base, with 9 bases between the two germline ends. Germline V gene sequence: CDR1 MDHEN, CDR2 SYDVKM. The CDR3 extends over 15 amino acids. The CDR3 loop reads CASSLASGSYNEQFF. CDR3 sequence (DNA): TGTGCCAGCAGTTTAGCGTCGGGGTCCTACAATGAGCAGTTCTTC.

The chain carries TRBV27 and TRBJ1-5; no clear D. From germline, CDR1 is MNHEY and CDR2 SMNVEV (reference sequence). V was pared by 2 bases and J by 0 bases, with 5 bases between. The length of the CDR3 is 14 residues. Here the CDR3 DNA reads TGTGCCAGCAGTTTAACTTATAGCAATCAGCCCCAGCATTTT. Protein: CASSLTYSNQPQHF.

Note on this clone: Additional DNA sequences in this sample encode the identical CDR3. J is TRBJ1-2 and V is TRBV9; a possible D gene is TRBD1 (6 bases). The length of the CDR3 is 14 residues. V was cut by 4 bases and J by 0 bases, with 10 bases left in between. CDR1 and CDR2 (germline): SGDLS, YYNGEE. The CDR3 sequence is CASSRDTANYGYTF. The CDR3, as DNA: TGTGCCAGCAGCCGGGACACTGCTAACTATGGCTACACCTTC. Supplemented by reference TRBV9 and TRBJ1-2, the full variable domain reads DSGVTQTPKHLITATGQRVTLRCSPRSGDLSVYWYQQSLDQGLQFLIQYYNGEERAKGNILERFSAQQFPDLHSELNLSSLELGDSALYFCASSRDTANYGYTFGSGTRLTVV.

The rearrangement joins TRBV6-6 to TRBJ2-7; 7 bases are a match to TRBD1. The J segment lost 2 bases and the V segment lost 5 bases, leaving 6 bases of the junction unmatched. CDR1 and CDR2 (germline): MNHNY, SVGAGI (reference sequence). This CDR3 has 14 residues. DNA of the CDR3: TGTGCCAGCAGTCTCTCGACAGGGACCTACGAGCAGTACGTC. Its translation is CASSLSTGTYEQYV.

This clone was picked up one time. The chain joins TRBV7-2 to TRBJ1-1, with TRBD1 identical over 7 bases. The CDR3 length is 14 residues. CDR1 SGHTA and CDR2 FQGNSA come from the germline V gene. V was pared by 9 bases and J by 0 bases, with 7 bases of the junction left unmatched. DNA of the CDR3: TGTGCCAGTAACAACAGGGGAATGAACACTGAAGCTTTCTTT. Residues: CASNNRGMNTEAFF.

The chain joins TRBV6-5 to TRBJ2-1; 7 nucleotides line up with TRBD2. V lost 2 bases and J lost 7; bases outside the gene matches: 8. Germline CDR1 reads MNHEY; CDR2 reads SVGAGI. The CDR3 extends over 15 amino acids. The CDR3 nucleotides read TGTGCCAGCAGTTACGTGTTGGGGGGGGTTAATGAGCAGTTCTTC. Translated, it gives CASSYVLGGVNEQFF.

V is TRBV7-2 and J is TRBJ2-1; a weak D match, TRBD2 (6 bases). This CDR3 is 12 amino acids long. V was shortened by 4 bases and J by 7 bases, with 8 bases between the two germline ends. Looked up from germline, CDR1 is SGHTA and CDR2 is FQGNSA. CDR3 region: CASSSGLNEQFF. For the CDR3, the DNA is TGTGCCAGCAGCTCGGGACTTAATGAGCAGTTCTTC.

The chain has TRBV15 and TRBJ1-3; D gene uncertain. Germline V gives CDR1 LNHNV, CDR2 YYDKDF (reference sequence). V lost 0 bases and J 0 bases, leaving 12 bases between the germline ends. CDR3 length: 17 residues. The CDR3 loop is CATSRDSTINSGNTIYF. Written as DNA, the CDR3 is TGTGCCACCAGCAGAGATAGCACGATCAACTCTGGAAACACCATATATTTT.

The chain is built from TRBV5-4 and TRBJ2-5; 7 positions match TRBD1. The CDR3 consists of 13 residues. Looked up from germline, CDR1 is SGHNT and CDR2 is YYREEE (reference sequence). V was clipped by 2 bases and J by 4 bases; unmatched bases: 2. CDR3 in DNA: TGTGCCAGCAGCTTACAGGGGCGAGAGACCCAGTACTTC. This codes for CASSLQGRETQYF.

The V gene is TRBV5-4, the J gene TRBJ2-3; 12 bases are shared with TRBD2. V trimming: 4 bases; J trimming: 1 base; junction bases outside the gene matches: 7. CDR1 is SGHNT, CDR2 YYREEE, per germline (reference sequence). CDR3 size: 17 residues. CDR3 sequence: CASSGASGRAGTDTQYF. The CDR3 bases are TGTGCCAGCAGCGGGGCTAGCGGGAGGGCGGGCACAGATACGCAGTATTTT.

This clone was detected only once. This chain connects TRBV6-5 to TRBJ2-5, with 12 bases identical to TRBD2. The end of the DNA is better explained by TRBJ2-7, so the J call may be wrong. The V gene's germline CDR1 is MNHEY and CDR2 SVGAGI. The CDR3 extends over 15 amino acids. The CDR3, as DNA: TGTGCCACACAACGAGGACTAGCGGGGAAAAGCGAGCAGTACTTC. Amino acids: CATQRGLAGKSEQYF.

A single count supports this clone. The chain uses TRBV9 and TRBJ1-6; 10 positions match TRBD1. This CDR3 comprises 16 residues. Germline CDR1 and CDR2: SGDLS and YYNGEE. V was pared by 2 bases and J by 7 bases, with 6 bases of the junction left unmatched. In DNA form, the CDR3 reads TGTGCCAGCAGCGTCCTTTGGACAGGGGGGAATTCACCCCTCCACTTT. This encodes CASSVLWTGGNSPLHF.

This clone was seen more than once but under ten times. The CDR3 nucleotides are TGTGCTAGTGGTGGGGACTACACCACAGATACGCAGTATTTT. Its translation: CASGGDYTTDTQYF. V usage is TRBV12-5 and J usage is TRBJ2-3; 7 positions match TRBD2. V lost 5 bases, J lost 2 bases, and 4 bases stayed unmatched. CDR3 size: 14 residues. Germline V CDR1 and CDR2: LGHNT, FRNRAP.

This clone was detected a few times. This chain connects TRBV10-3 to TRBJ1-1, with 9 bases aligning to TRBD1. The germline V gene has CDR1 ENHRY and CDR2 SYGVKD. The length of the CDR3 is 13 residues. J lost 2 bases, V lost 10 bases, and 5 bases had no gene match. The CDR3 is CATRTGDNTEAFF. DNA for the CDR3: TGTGCCACCCGGACAGGGGATAACACTGAAGCTTTCTTT.

Remarks on this clone: At one of its ends the junction is not consistent with the germline gene, which may arise from a read error. The chain couples TRBV7-7 to TRBJ2-5, with 7 bases lining up with TRBD1. Germline V gene data show CDR1 as SSHAT and CDR2 as FNYEAQ (reference sequence). The CDR3 totals 14 residues. The CDR3 sequence: CASSSTQGEETQYF. The CDR3, as DNA: TGTGCTAGCAGCTCTACCCAGGGGGAAGAGACCCAGTACTTC.

This chain joins TRBV9 and TRBJ2-2, with 7 nucleotides matching TRBD2. V shed 4 bases, J shed 6 bases, and the junction held 18 bases outside the gene matches. Per germline, CDR1 SGDLS and CDR2 YYNGEE. The CDR3 consists of 18 residues. DNA for the CDR3: TGTGCCAGCAGCCCCAGGCGGGGGAGCAACCTGATTGCCGGGGAGCTGTTTTTT. Its protein is CASSPRRGSNLIAGELFF.

The chain has TRBV11-3 and TRBJ2-2; 10 nucleotides align to TRBD2. J lost 4 bases, V lost 5 bases, and 4 bases had no gene match. The germline CDR1 and CDR2 sequences are SGHNT and YENEEA. The CDR3 spans 15 residues. The DNA for the CDR3 is TGTGCCAGCAGCCACAGCGGGGGGGGCACCGGGGAGCTGTTTTTT. Residues: CASSHSGGGTGELFF.

The CDR3: CASSQDFPTSGGAGDTQYF. The CDR3 coding sequence is TGTGCCAGCAGCCAAGATTTTCCGACTAGCGGGGGGGCAGGAGATACGCAGTATTTT. This chain uses TRBV4-2 with TRBJ2-3, with 14 nucleotides matching TRBD2. In germline, CDR1 is LGHNA, CDR2 YNFKEQ. V was clipped by 0 bases and J by 5 bases; unmatched bases: 10. The CDR3 runs 19 residues.

V usage is TRBV6-6 and J usage is TRBJ2-3; perhaps TRBD2 as D (5 bases). Germline assignment: CDR1 MNHNY and CDR2 SVGAGI (reference sequence). V gave up 6 bases and J gave up 4 bases, with 5 bases separating them. This CDR3 is built from 11 residues. This chain's CDR3 is CASREADTQYF. CDR3 coding DNA: TGTGCCAGCAGGGAGGCAGATACGCAGTATTTT.

The chain combines TRBV7-2 with TRBJ2-5; D might be TRBD1 (5 bases). This CDR3 is built from 16 residues. Germline loops: CDR1 SGHTA, CDR2 FQGNSA. V was clipped by 1 base and J by 2 bases, with 14 bases between them. The CDR3 sequence is CASSLESGQQQETQYF. CDR3 nucleotides: TGTGCCAGCAGCTTAGAAAGTGGACAACAACAAGAGACCCAGTACTTC.

This chain joins TRBV19 and TRBJ2-3, with D maybe TRBD2 (5 bases). There are 12 residues in the CDR3. The ends were cut back, 2 bases at V and 5 bases at J, with 5 bases in the middle. Germline lookup yields CDR1 LNHDA and CDR2 SQIVND (reference sequence). CDR3 bases: TGTGCCAGTAGTATACGGGAAGATACGCAGTATTTT. Protein: CASSIREDTQYF. The variable domain in full, completed from reference TRBV19 and TRBJ2-3, reads DGGITQSPKYLFRKEGQNVTLSCEQNLNHDAMYWYRQDPGQGLRLIYYSQIVNDFQKGDIAEGYSVSREKKESFPLTVTSAQKNPTAFYLCASSIREDTQYFGPGTRLTVL.

V usage is TRBV6-5 and J usage is TRBJ2-3; TRBD1 matches 7 bases. This CDR3 is built from 12 residues. J lost 6 bases, V lost 5 bases, and 2 bases had no gene match. Looked up from germline, CDR1 is MNHEY and CDR2 is SVGAGI. Here the CDR3 DNA reads TGTGCCAGCAGTGAACAGGGGGATACGCAGTATTTT. It is translated as CASSEQGDTQYF.

The rearrangement joins TRBV5-4 to TRBJ2-6; D unresolved. Germline CDR1 reads SGHNT; CDR2 reads YYREEE (reference sequence). Trimming took 4 bases from V and 2 from J, leaving 10 bases between them. The CDR3 covers 15 residues. This CDR3 reads CASSATKTGANVLTF. DNA of the CDR3: TGTGCCAGCAGCGCCACTAAGACTGGGGCCAACGTCCTGACTTTC.

The genes are TRBV7-3 and TRBJ2-3; TRBD2 is a possible D gene (6 bases). This CDR3 contains 14 residues. CDR1 and CDR2 (germline): SGHTA, FQGTGA. The germline V and J ends were trimmed by 6 bases and 2 bases, with 12 bases remaining between them. This chain's CDR3 is CASSPGTSTDTQYF. CDR3 coding DNA: TGTGCCAGCAGTCCTGGGACTTCCACAGATACGCAGTATTTT.

The chain uses TRBV5-1 and TRBJ2-1; 9 bases match TRBD2. Germline V gene lookup returns CDR1 SGHRS and CDR2 YFSETQ. The V segment lost 0 bases and the J segment 10 bases; nucleotides outside the gene matches: 11. The CDR3 consists of 16 residues. CDR3 coding DNA: TGCGCCAGCAGCTTGGAGTCACTAGCGGGCCCCCGGGAGCAGTTCTTC. It encodes CASSLESLAGPREQFF.

The chain carries TRBV6-6 and TRBJ2-2; 9 bases map to TRBD1. Germline trimming cut 2 bases from V and 7 bases from J; bases unmatched to any gene: 8. Germline loops: CDR1 MNHNY, CDR2 SVGAGI (reference sequence). The CDR3 consists of 16 residues. DNA of the CDR3: TGTGCCAGCAGTTACGACACAGGGGGCGCCTTCGGGGAGCTGTTTTTT. Its translation: CASSYDTGGAFGELFF.

The CDR3 is CASSLNPGSNTGELFF. Here the CDR3 DNA reads TGTGCCAGCAGCTTAAACCCGGGATCGAACACCGGGGAGCTGTTTTTT. This chain joins TRBV7-3 and TRBJ2-2; TRBD2 might be the D (5 bases). The V gene's germline CDR1 is SGHTA and CDR2 FQGTGA. The CDR3 is made up of 16 amino acids. Trimming pared 1 base from V and 0 bases from J, leaving 9 bases between.